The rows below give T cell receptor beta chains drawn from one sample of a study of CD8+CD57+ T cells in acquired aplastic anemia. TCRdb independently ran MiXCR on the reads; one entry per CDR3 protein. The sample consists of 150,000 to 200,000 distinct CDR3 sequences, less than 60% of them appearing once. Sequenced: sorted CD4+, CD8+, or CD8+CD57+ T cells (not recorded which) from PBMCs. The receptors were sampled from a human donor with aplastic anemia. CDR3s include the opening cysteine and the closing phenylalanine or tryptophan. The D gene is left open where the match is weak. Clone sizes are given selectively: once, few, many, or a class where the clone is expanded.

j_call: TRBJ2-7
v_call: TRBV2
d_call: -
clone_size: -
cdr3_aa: CASRTGYYEQYF
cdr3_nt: TGTGCCAGCAGGACGGGGTACTACGAGCAGTACTTC

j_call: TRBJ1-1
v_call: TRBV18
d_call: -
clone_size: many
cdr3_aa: CASSPKQGNTEAFF
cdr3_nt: TGTGCCAGCTCACCGAAACAAGGGAACACTGAAGCTTTCTTT

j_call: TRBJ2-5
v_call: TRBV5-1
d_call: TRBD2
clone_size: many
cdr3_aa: CASSLKASGTGETQYF
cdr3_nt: TGCGCCAGCAGCTTGAAGGCTAGCGGGACGGGAGAGACCCAGTACTTC

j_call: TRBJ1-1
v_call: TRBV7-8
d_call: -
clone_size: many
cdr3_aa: CASSSSGTPPTEAFF
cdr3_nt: TGTGCCAGCAGCTCCTCCGGGACACCCCCAACTGAAGCTTTCTTT

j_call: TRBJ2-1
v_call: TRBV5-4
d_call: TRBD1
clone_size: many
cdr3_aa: CASSMGQTNEQFF
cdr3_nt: TGTGCCAGCAGCATGGGACAGACGAATGAGCAGTTCTTC

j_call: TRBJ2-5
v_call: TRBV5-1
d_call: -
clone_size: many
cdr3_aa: CASSFASLSAETQYF
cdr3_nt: TGCGCCAGCAGCTTTGCCTCACTAAGCGCAGAGACCCAGTACTTC

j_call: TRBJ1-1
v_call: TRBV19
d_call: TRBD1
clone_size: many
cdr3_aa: CASSRDRGDTEAFF
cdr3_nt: TGTGCCAGTAGTAGGGACAGGGGAGACACTGAAGCTTTCTTT

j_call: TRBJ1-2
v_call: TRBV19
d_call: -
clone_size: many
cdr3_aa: CASSIGMNRIFGPYGYTF
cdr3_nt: TGTGCCAGTAGTATAGGGATGAATAGGATTTTTGGGCCCTATGGCTACACCTTC

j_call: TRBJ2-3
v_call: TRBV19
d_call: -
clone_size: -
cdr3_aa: CASSFAGIGTDTQYF
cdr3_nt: TGTGCCAGTAGTTTCGCCGGGATTGGTACAGATACGCAGTATTTT

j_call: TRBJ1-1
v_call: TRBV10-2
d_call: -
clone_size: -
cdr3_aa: CASRYRQATPPREAFF
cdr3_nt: TGCGCCAGCAGATACCGACAGGCTACCCCCCCCCGAGAAGCTTTCTTT

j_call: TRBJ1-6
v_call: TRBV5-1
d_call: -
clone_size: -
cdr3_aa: CASSLDGGENSPLHF
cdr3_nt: TGCGCCAGCAGCTTGGACGGCGGGGAGAACTCACCCCTCCACTTT

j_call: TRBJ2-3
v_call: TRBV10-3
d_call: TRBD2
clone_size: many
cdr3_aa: CASSLAGGLDTQYF
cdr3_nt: TGTGCCAGCTCACTAGCGGGGGGGCTCGATACGCAGTATTTT

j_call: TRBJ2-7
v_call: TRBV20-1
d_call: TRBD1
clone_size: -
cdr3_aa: CSAPTGTGTYEQYF
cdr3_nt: TGCAGTGCGCCGACCGGGACAGGGACCTACGAGCAGTACTTC

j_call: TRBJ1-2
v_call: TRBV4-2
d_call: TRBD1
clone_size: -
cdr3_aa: CASSQRGTGWTGKDYGYTF
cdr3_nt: TGTGCCAGCAGCCAACGGGGGACGGGGTGGACAGGGAAGGACTATGGCTACACCTTC

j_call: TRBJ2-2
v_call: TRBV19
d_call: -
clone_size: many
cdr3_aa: CASSMRAGELFF
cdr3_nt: TGTGCCAGTAGTATGCGTGCCGGGGAGCTGTTTTTT

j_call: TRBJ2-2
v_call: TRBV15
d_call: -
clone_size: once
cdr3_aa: CATSRDVGASGELFF
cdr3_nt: TGTGCCACCAGCAGAGATGTGGGGGCATCCGGGGAGCTGTTTTTT

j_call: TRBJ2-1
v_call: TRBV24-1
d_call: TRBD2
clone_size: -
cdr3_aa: CATDSSGQSSYNEQFF
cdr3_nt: TGTGCCACCGACTCTAGCGGGCAGAGCTCCTACAATGAGCAGTTCTTC

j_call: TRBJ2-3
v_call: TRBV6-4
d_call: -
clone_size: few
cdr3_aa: CASSDDPSSTDTQYF
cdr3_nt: TGTGCCAGCAGTGATGATCCTTCTAGCACAGATACGCAGTATTTT

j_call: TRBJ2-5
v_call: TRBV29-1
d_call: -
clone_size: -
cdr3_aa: CSVDRRGAAQYF
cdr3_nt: TGCAGCGTTGACAGACGGGGGGCGGCCCAGTACTTC

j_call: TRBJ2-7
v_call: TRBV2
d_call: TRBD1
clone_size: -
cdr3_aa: CASTATGTAFYEQYF
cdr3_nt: TGCGCCAGCACCGCGACAGGGACAGCTTTCTACGAGCAGTACTTC

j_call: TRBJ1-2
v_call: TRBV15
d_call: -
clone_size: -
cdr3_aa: CATSSLPGLNGYTF
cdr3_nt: TGTGCCACCAGCAGTCTACCAGGGTTAAATGGCTACACCTTC

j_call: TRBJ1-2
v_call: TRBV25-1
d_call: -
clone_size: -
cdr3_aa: CASSPDRYYYGYTF
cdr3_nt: TGTGCCAGCAGTCCGGACCGGTACTACTATGGCTACACATTC

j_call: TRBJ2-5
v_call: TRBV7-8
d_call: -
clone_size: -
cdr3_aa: CASIRRNQETQYF
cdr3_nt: TGTGCCAGCATTCGACGGAACCAAGAGACCCAGTACTTC

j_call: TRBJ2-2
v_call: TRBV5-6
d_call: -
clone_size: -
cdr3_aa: CASRGFANTGELFF
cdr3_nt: TGTGCCAGCCGGGGGTTCGCGAACACCGGGGAGCTGTTTTTT

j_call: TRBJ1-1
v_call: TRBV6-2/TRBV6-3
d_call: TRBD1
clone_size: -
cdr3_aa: CASTGTGDTEAFF
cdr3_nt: TGTGCCAGCACCGGGACAGGGGACACTGAAGCTTTCTTT

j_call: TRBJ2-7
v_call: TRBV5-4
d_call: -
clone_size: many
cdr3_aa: CASSNNAGIRGHEQYF
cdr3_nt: TGTGCCAGCAGCAATAACGCGGGGATTCGCGGCCACGAGCAGTACTTC

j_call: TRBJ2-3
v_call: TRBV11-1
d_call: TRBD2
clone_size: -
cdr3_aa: CASSLGGRGVQDTQYF
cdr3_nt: TGTGCCAGCAGCTTAGGTGGGCGGGGGGTTCAAGATACGCAGTATTTT

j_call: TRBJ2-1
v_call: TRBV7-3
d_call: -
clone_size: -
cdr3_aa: CASSLWGGDNEQFF
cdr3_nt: TGTGCCAGCAGCTTATGGGGTGGCGACAATGAGCAGTTCTTC

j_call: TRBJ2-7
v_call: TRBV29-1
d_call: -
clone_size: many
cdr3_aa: CSVARGHRSGYEQYF
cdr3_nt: TGCAGCGTTGCCAGGGGTCACAGATCGGGCTACGAGCAGTACTTC

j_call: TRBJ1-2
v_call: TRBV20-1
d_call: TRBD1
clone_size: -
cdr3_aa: CSAPSWTGDYGYTF
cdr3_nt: TGCAGTGCTCCGAGCTGGACAGGGGACTATGGCTACACCTTC

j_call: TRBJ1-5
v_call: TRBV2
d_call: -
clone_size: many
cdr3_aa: CASSENTKSNQPQHF
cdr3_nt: TGTGCCAGCAGTGAAAATACTAAAAGCAATCAGCCCCAGCATTTT

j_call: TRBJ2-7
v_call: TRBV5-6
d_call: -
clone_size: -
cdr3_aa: CASSSSGVGSYEQYF
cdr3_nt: TGTGCCAGCAGCTCCTCCGGGGTAGGCTCCTACGAGCAGTACTTC

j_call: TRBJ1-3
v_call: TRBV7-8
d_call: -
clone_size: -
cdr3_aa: CVSSGQQGNTIYF
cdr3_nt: TGTGTCAGCAGCGGGCAGCAGGGCAACACCATATATTTT

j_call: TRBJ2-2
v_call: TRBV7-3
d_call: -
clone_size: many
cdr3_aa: CASSQRGGANTGELFF
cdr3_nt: TGTGCCAGCAGTCAACGCGGGGGCGCGAACACCGGGGAGCTGTTTTTT

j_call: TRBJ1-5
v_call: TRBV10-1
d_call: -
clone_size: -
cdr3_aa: CASKKSGQWKDQPQHF
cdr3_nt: TGCGCCAGCAAGAAGTCAGGACAGTGGAAGGATCAGCCCCAGCATTTT

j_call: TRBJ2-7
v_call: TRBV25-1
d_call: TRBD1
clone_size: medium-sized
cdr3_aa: CASIRGEGQGVGEQYF
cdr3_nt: TGTGCCAGCATTCGAGGGGAGGGACAGGGGGTGGGAGAGCAGTACTTC

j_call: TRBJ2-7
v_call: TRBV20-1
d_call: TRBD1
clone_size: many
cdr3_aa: CSARGKTYEQYF
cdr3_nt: TGCAGTGCCAGGGGGAAAACGTACGAGCAGTACTTC

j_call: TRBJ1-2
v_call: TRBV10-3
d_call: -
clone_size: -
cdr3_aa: CATAGTGFDGYTF
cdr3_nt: TGTGCCACGGCCGGGACGGGCTTCGATGGCTACACCTTC

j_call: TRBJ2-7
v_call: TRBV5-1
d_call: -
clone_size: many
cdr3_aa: CASGELPEYEQYF
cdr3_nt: TGCGCCAGCGGGGAGCTACCCGAGTACGAGCAGTACTTC

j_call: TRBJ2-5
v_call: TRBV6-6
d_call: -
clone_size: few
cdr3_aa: CASTPRGAGGGETQYF
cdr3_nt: TGTGCCAGCACCCCGAGGGGAGCGGGCGGAGGGGAGACCCAGTACTTC

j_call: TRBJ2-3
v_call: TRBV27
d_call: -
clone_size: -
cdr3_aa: CASSPGWGKASTDTQYF
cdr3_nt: TGTGCCAGCAGCCCCGGTTGGGGTAAAGCTAGCACAGATACGCAGTATTTT

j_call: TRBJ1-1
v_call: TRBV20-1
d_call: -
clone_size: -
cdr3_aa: CSAPAKNTEAFF
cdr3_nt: TGCAGTGCTCCGGCGAAGAACACTGAAGCTTTCTTT

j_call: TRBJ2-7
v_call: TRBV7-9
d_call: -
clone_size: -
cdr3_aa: CASSQSSYEQYF
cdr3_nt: TGTGCCAGCAGCCAAAGCTCCTACGAGCAGTACTTC

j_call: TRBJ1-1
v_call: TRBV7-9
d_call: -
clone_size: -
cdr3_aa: CASSSLYGYTEAFF
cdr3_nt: TGTGCCAGCAGCTCCCTTTACGGTTACACTGAAGCTTTCTTT

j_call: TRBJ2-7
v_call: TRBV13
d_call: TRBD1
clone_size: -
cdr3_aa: CASSLVGTGGSLYGYEQYF
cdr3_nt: TGTGCCAGCAGCTTGGTAGGGACAGGGGGTAGCCTTTACGGGTACGAGCAGTACTTC

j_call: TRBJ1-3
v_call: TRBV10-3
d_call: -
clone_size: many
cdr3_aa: CAISATGTNYGNTIYF
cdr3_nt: TGTGCCATCAGTGCCACCGGGACAAACTATGGAAACACCATATATTTT

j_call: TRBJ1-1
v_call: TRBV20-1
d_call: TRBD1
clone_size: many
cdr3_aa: CSGPRDRVDTEAFF
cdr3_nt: TGCAGTGGCCCGAGGGACAGGGTGGACACTGAAGCTTTCTTT

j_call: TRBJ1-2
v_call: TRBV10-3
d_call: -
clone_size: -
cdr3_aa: CAISVGTGSNYGHIF
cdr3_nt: -